Sample share makes the clone carrying this T cell receptor beta chain large. TCRdb reprocessed the PCR reads with MiXCR, giving one entry per CDR3 protein. The sample includes roughly 14,000 distinct CDR3 sequences, around half of them seen just once. The data are from a study of tumor-infiltrating lymphocytes in oesophageal squamous cell carcinoma. V dropped 2 bases and J dropped 8 bases, with 15 bases sitting between them. The CDR3 totals 14 residues. Germline CDR1 is SGHTA and CDR2 is FQGNSA. Specimen: blood. This receptor was obtained from a male donor with esophageal squamous cell carcinoma. The rearrangement uses TRBV7-2 and TRBJ1-1; TRBD1 is a possible D gene (5 bases). CDR3 bases: TGTGCCAGCAGCTTATCGGGGACGGCCGGGGAAGCTTTCTTT. The encoded protein is CASSLSGTAGEAFF.